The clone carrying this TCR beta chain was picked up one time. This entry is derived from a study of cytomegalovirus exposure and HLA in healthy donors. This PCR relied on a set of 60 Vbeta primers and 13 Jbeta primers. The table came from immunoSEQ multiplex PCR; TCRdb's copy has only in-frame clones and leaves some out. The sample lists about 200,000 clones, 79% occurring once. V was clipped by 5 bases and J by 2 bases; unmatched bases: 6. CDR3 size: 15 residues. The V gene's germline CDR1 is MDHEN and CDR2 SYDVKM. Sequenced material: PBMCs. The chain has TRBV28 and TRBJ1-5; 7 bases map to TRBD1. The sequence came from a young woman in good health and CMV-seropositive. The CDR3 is CASSPRGVGNQPQHF. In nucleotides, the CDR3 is TGTGCCAGCAGTCCCAGGGGGGTTGGCAATCAGCCCCAGCATTTT.